Sequencing of this T cell receptor beta chain was carried out in a study of cytomegalovirus exposure and HLA in healthy donors. Study results and caveats: Specificity for CMV antigens was confirmed in vitro for a few of the CMV-associated chains.

The CDR3 is made up of 16 amino acids. The germline V gene encodes CDR1 MNHNS and CDR2 SASEGT. V lost 2 bases to trimming and J lost 4 bases, with 17 bases between them. Researchers ran the PCR with 60 Vbeta and 13 Jbeta primers. The table came from immunoSEQ multiplex PCR; TCRdb's copy has only in-frame clones and leaves some out. The sample holds 150,000 to 200,000 clones, just under 80% seen once. This clone was counted between two and nine times. Its antigen remains unidentified. Sequenced sample: PBMCs. This sequence was found in a man younger than 35 in good health and CMV-seropositive. This sequence joins TRBV6-1 and TRBJ1-2; weak D call: TRBD1 (5 bases). The CDR3: CASSEQGGPLRYGYTF. As DNA, the CDR3 is TGTGCCAGCAGTGAACAGGGAGGCCCGCTCCGCTATGGCTACACCTTC.